This T cell receptor (beta chain) came from a study of shared clonotypes between healthy human individuals. The authors ran the assay at deep level. Method: immunoSEQ multiplex PCR; TCRdb's copy keeps in-frame clones and lacks some. Of some 2 million clones listed, 90% to 95% are singletons. This TCR derives from a man aged 18 to 29 in good health. Sequenced material: naive CD4+ T cells sorted from blood. Subset: CD45RA+ positively selected.

CDR3 sequence: CASSQDAGTASATNEKLFF. CDR3 bases: TGCGCCAGCAGCCAAGATGCGGGGACAGCGAGTGCAACTAATGAAAAACTGTTTTTT. The rearrangement joins TRBV4-3 to TRBJ1-4, with 7 bases identical to TRBD1. The CDR3 contains 19 residues. Germline V CDR1 and CDR2: LGHNA, YSLEER. V was clipped by 0 bases and J by 0 bases; unmatched bases: 10.